The T cell receptor beta chain described here comes from a study of shared clonotypes between healthy human individuals. Comments on this clone: In the same sample, other DNA sequences code for this CDR3.

Several immunoSEQ 96-well plates shared each subset's DNA, each plate a replicate. The table came from immunoSEQ multiplex PCR; TCRdb's copy has only in-frame clones and leaves some out. In the table there are hundreds of thousands of clones, around 80% of which are singletons. The clonotype originates from a woman in her thirties or forties in good health. Some clones in this sample may be carry-over from other donors' samples. The sample taken for sequencing was PBMCs.

This chain's CDR3 is CASSNRGDEQFF. In DNA, the CDR3 is TGTGCCAGCTCAAACAGGGGCGATGAGCAGTTCTTC. The rearrangement joins TRBV18 to TRBJ2-1; 7 nucleotides agree with TRBD1. CDR1 KGHSH and CDR2 LQKENI come from the germline V gene. The CDR3 consists of 12 residues. J was trimmed by 8 bases and V by 5 bases; bases with no gene match: 3. The full variable domain, completed using reference TRBV18 and TRBJ2-1, is NAGVMQNPRHLVRRRGQEARLRCSPMKGHSHVYWYRQLPEEGLKFMVYLQKENIIDESGMPKERFSAEFPKEGPSILRIQQVVRGDSAAYFCASSNRGDEQFFGPGTRLTVL.